Below, 20 T cell receptor beta chains from the same sample are listed, as sequenced in a study of blood T cell repertoires in COVID-19. Clones were read by immunoSEQ multiplex PCR, and TCRdb kept only the in-frame ones, dropping some. The sample lists about 140,000 clones; roughly 88% were seen once. Sequencing used peripheral blood. These receptors were obtained from a woman aged 45 to 65 with acute or convalescent COVID-19.

The chain couples TRBV19 to TRBJ2-1, with 10 bases matching TRBD2. This CDR3 is built from 19 residues. V was clipped by 5 bases and J by 7 bases; unmatched bases: 20. CDR1 and CDR2 from the germline V gene are LNHDA and SQIVND (reference sequence). In DNA, the CDR3 is TGTGCCAGTAGTTTGCGCCCAGCGGGGCTAGCGGGAGTACTGAATGAGCAGTTCTTC. This sequence encodes CASSLRPAGLAGVLNEQFF. The full variable domain, its missing parts supplied by reference TRBV19 and TRBJ2-1, is DGGITQSPKYLFRKEGQNVTLSCEQNLNHDAMYWYRQDPGQGLRLIYYSQIVNDFQKGDIAEGYSVSREKKESFPLTVTSAQKNPTAFYLCASSLRPAGLAGVLNEQFFGPGTRLTVL.

This chain joins TRBV18 and TRBJ1-1; weak D call: TRBD1 (5 bases). The germline V gene encodes CDR1 KGHSH and CDR2 LQKENI. The germline V and J ends were trimmed by 3 bases and 3 bases, with 14 bases remaining between them. The CDR3 loop spans 15 amino acids. Here the CDR3 reads CASSPHSGSDTEAFF. The CDR3, as DNA: TGTGCCAGCTCACCCCACTCAGGGTCTGACACTGAAGCTTTCTTT.

V gene TRBV27 combines with J gene TRBJ2-7; a possible D gene is TRBD2 (6 bases). This CDR3 contains 14 residues. Germline CDR1 MNHEY, CDR2 SMNVEV (reference sequence). V was cut by 8 bases and J by 4 bases, with 18 bases left in between. The DNA of the CDR3 is TGTGCCAGCCGTGTCGCGGGAATTCAGTACGAGCAGTACTTC. Protein product: CASRVAGIQYEQYF.

This clone was found a few times. The V gene is TRBV18, the J gene TRBJ1-3, with unresolved D. Germline values: CDR1 KGHSH, CDR2 LQKENI. The CDR3 spans 16 residues. The V gene lost 3 bases and the J gene lost 0 bases, with 12 bases spanning the gap. CDR3 sequence (DNA): TGTGCCAGCTCACCGTCGACGGAGAGCTCTGGAAACACCATATATTTT. Its translation is CASSPSTESSGNTIYF.

This chain joins TRBV10-2 and TRBJ1-4, with unresolved D. Germline CDR1 is WSHSY and CDR2 is SAAADI. V dropped 6 bases and J dropped 8 bases, with 13 bases sitting between them. The CDR3 covers 13 residues. CDR3 DNA sequence: TGCGCCAGCAGATCTTCCGGGGAAGAAAAACTGTTTTTT. Its protein product is CASRSSGEEKLFF.

This sequence joins TRBV10-2 and TRBJ2-5, with D possibly being TRBD1 (5 bases). CDR1 WSHSY and CDR2 SAAADI come from the germline V gene. V lost 4 bases to trimming and J lost 0 bases, with 9 bases between them. This CDR3 has 14 amino acids. CDR3 sequence reads: CASSVSGYQETQYF. CDR3 coding DNA: TGCGCCAGCAGTGTCTCAGGGTACCAAGAGACCCAGTACTTC.

A single count supports this clone. The chain joins TRBV6-5 to TRBJ2-7; possible D gene TRBD1, 6 bases. CDR1 is MNHEY and CDR2 is SVGAGI in the germline V gene. Between the trimmed V and J ends, which lost 7 bases and 1 base, there was a span of 17 bases. This CDR3 comprises 15 residues. In DNA form, the CDR3 reads TGTGCCAGCAACTTCGACAGGTGGGGATCCTACGAGCAGTACTTC. It encodes CASNFDRWGSYEQYF.

V is TRBV24-1 and J is TRBJ2-1, with D hard to call. Germline V gives CDR1 KGHDR, CDR2 SFDVKD. Trimming removed 8 bases at V and 6 bases at J, with 13 bases between. The CDR3 sequence is 13 residues long. This CDR3 reads CATNQERSNEQFF. Here the CDR3 DNA reads TGTGCCACCAATCAAGAACGGAGCAATGAGCAGTTCTTC.

This chain joins TRBV6-6 and TRBJ1-4; D unclear. Trimming took off 6 bases at V and 4 bases at J, with 9 bases between the two ends. Germline V CDR1 and CDR2: MNHNY, SVGAGI (reference sequence). The CDR3 is 13 residues long. CDR3 protein: CASRGEGNEKLFF. Here the CDR3 DNA reads TGTGCCAGCAGAGGCGAGGGTAATGAAAAACTGTTTTTT.

V gene TRBV5-1 combines with J gene TRBJ2-7; D is perhaps TRBD1 (6 bases). The CDR3 contains 14 residues. Trimming stripped 0 bases from V and 1 base from J, with 8 bases between. The germline V gene encodes CDR1 SGHRS and CDR2 YFSETQ. The CDR3 nucleotides are TGCGCCAGCAGCTTGGAGGACAGTTCCTACGAGCAGTACTTC. It codes for CASSLEDSSYEQYF.

This chain joins TRBV19 and TRBJ1-5; possible D gene TRBD1, 6 bases. CDR1 and CDR2 from the germline V gene are LNHDA and SQIVND (reference sequence). V was pared by 7 bases and J by 7 bases, with 23 bases between. The CDR3 extends over 16 amino acids. This CDR3 reads CASTNQGGGRNQPQHF. DNA for the CDR3: TGTGCCAGTACCAATCAAGGGGGGGGCAGGAACCAGCCCCAGCATTTT. The variable domain in full, with the rest retrieved from reference TRBV19 and TRBJ1-5, is DGGITQSPKYLFRKEGQNVTLSCEQNLNHDAMYWYRQDPGQGLRLIYYSQIVNDFQKGDIAEGYSVSREKKESFPLTVTSAQKNPTAFYLCASTNQGGGRNQPQHFGDGTRLSIL.

V and J are TRBV3-1 (or the pseudogene TRBV3-2) and TRBJ2-3; D ambiguous. Germline CDR1 and CDR2: LGHDT and YNNKEL (reference sequence). V was pared by 8 bases and J by 6 bases, with 18 bases between. The CDR3 is 14 amino acids. The CDR3 DNA is TGTGCCAGCCGGCTCGGCTTACCCGGGGATACGCAGTATTTT. Translation: CASRLGLPGDTQYF.

The chain uses TRBV9 and TRBJ1-3; D might be TRBD1 (6 bases). The CDR3 contains 15 residues. Per germline, CDR1 SGDLS and CDR2 YYNGEE. V lost 4 bases to trimming and J lost 2 bases, with 13 bases between them. The CDR3 coding sequence is TGTGCCAGCAGCCAGAAGGGGGTGACTGGAAACACCATATATTTT. Its translation: CASSQKGVTGNTIYF. The full variable domain, its missing parts supplied by reference TRBV9 and TRBJ1-3, is DSGVTQTPKHLITATGQRVTLRCSPRSGDLSVYWYQQSLDQGLQFLIQYYNGEERAKGNILERFSAQQFPDLHSELNLSSLELGDSALYFCASSQKGVTGNTIYFGEGSWLTVV.

This clone was detected only a few times. The rearrangement links TRBV6-2 or TRBV6-3 to TRBJ2-2, with TRBD2 identical over 7 bases. Germline V gene lookup returns CDR1 MNHEY and CDR2 SVGEGT. The CDR3 consists of 17 residues. The ends lost 0 bases at V and 5 bases at J; junction bases unmatched: 9. CDR3 in DNA: TGTGCCAGCAGTTACTCCCCTGGACTAGTTTTAACCGGGGAGCTGTTTTTT. Its protein product is CASSYSPGLVLTGELFF.

This sequence joins TRBV7-9 and TRBJ1-1; 8 bases align to TRBD1. This CDR3 region has 16 residues. The germline V gene has CDR1 SEHNR and CDR2 FQNEAQ (reference sequence). The V segment lost 1 base and the J segment 5 bases; nucleotides outside the gene matches: 9. The CDR3 is CASSLGSGGEGTEAFF. Written as DNA, the CDR3 is TGTGCCAGCAGCTTAGGTTCAGGGGGCGAGGGAACTGAAGCTTTCTTT.

The rearrangement links TRBV27 to TRBJ1-1, with D possibly being TRBD1 (5 bases). The CDR3 is 13 residues long. V was cut by 1 base and J by 5 bases, with 8 bases left in between. CDR1 is MNHEY, CDR2 SMNVEV, per germline (reference sequence). DNA of the CDR3: TGTGCCAGCAGTTTATTAGGGGAAACTGAAGCTTTCTTT. This translates into CASSLLGETEAFF.

This CDR3 is CATSDPGQEDYGYTF. In DNA form, the CDR3 reads TGTGCCACCAGTGATCCGGGACAGGAGGACTATGGCTACACCTTC. V and J are TRBV24-1 and TRBJ1-2; TRBD1 matches 8 bases. CDR3 length: 15 residues. In germline, CDR1 is KGHDR, CDR2 SFDVKD. Trimming removed 3 bases from V and 3 bases from J; junction bases left unmatched: 5.

The V and J genes are TRBV6-5 and TRBJ1-1; TRBD1 agrees at 10 bases. The CDR3 extends over 15 amino acids. The germline V gene encodes CDR1 MNHEY and CDR2 SVGAGI. V gave up 6 bases and J gave up 6 bases; unmatched junction bases: 10. The CDR3 DNA reads as TGTGCCAGCAGGGCTCCCGGGACAGGGGAGCCTGAAGCTTTCTTT. It yields the protein CASRAPGTGEPEAFF.

The genes are TRBV7-9 and TRBJ2-5; TRBD2 matches at 8 bases. This CDR3 comprises 17 residues. Germline loops: CDR1 SEHNR, CDR2 FQNEAQ (reference sequence). Trimming at V came to 2 bases and at J to 2 bases, leaving 10 bases not matched to a gene. The CDR3 is CASSLFSGGTDQETQYF. The DNA for the CDR3 is TGTGCCAGCAGCTTATTCTCGGGGGGGACGGATCAAGAGACCCAGTACTTC.

The chain couples TRBV7-8 to TRBJ1-5; the D is unclear. This CDR3 is built from 13 residues. With 2 bases removed from V and 1 base from J, the gap between germline ends came to 3 bases. Germline V lookup: CDR1 SGHVS, CDR2 FQNEAQ. This CDR3 reads CASSLLSNQPQHF. The CDR3 DNA is TGTGCCAGCAGCTTACTCAGCAATCAGCCCCAGCATTTT.